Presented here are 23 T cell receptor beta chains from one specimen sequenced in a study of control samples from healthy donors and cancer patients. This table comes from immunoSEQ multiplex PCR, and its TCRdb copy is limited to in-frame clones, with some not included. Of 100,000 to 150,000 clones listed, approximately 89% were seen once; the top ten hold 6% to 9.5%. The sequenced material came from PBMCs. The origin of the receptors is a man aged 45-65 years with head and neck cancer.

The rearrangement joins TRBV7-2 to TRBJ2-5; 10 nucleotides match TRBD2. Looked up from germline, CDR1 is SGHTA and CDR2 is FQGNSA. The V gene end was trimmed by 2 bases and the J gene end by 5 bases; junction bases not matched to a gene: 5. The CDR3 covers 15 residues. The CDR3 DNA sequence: TGTGCCAGCAGCTTAAGCGGGGGGGCCGGTGAGACCCAGTACTTC. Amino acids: CASSLSGGAGETQYF. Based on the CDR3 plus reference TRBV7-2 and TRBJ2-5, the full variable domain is GAGVSQSPSNKVTEKGKDVELRCDPISGHTALYWYRQSLGQGLEFLIYFQGNSAPDKSGLPSDRFSAERTGGSVSTLTIQRTQQEDSAVYLCASSLSGGAGETQYFGPGTRLLVL.

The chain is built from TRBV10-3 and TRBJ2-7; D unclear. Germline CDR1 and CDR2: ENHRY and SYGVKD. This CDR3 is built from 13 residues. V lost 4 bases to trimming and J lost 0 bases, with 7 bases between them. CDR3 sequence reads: CAISAHTSYEQYF. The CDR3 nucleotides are TGTGCCATCAGTGCCCACACCTCCTACGAGCAGTACTTC.

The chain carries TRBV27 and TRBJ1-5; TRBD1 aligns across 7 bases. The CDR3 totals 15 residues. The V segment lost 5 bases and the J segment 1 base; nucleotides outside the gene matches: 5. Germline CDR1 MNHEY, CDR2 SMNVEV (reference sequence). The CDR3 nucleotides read TGTGCCAGCAGTAGGAGGGGGCCGAGCAATCAGCCCCAGCATTTT. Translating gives CASSRRGPSNQPQHF.

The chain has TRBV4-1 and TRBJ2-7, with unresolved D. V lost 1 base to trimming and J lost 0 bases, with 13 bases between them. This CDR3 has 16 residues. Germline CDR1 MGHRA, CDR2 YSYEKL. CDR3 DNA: TGCGCCAGCAGCCAAGTAAAAGGCCCGGACTCCTACGAGCAGTACTTC. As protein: CASSQVKGPDSYEQYF.

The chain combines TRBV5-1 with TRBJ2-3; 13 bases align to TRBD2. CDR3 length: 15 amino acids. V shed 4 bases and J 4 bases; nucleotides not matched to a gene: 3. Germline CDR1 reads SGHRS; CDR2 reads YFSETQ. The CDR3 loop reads CASSGLAGVADTQYF. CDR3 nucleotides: TGCGCCAGCAGCGGACTAGCGGGAGTGGCAGATACGCAGTATTTT.

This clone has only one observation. In DNA, the CDR3 is TGTGCCAGCAGTCACACCGACAGGGGAGGAGATACGCAGTATTTT. It encodes CASSHTDRGGDTQYF. The V call is TRBV27, the J call TRBJ2-3, with TRBD1 matching over 8 bases. Germline V gives CDR1 MNHEY, CDR2 SMNVEV (reference sequence). The J segment lost 5 bases and the V segment lost 5 bases, leaving 9 bases of the junction unmatched. The CDR3 contains 15 residues.

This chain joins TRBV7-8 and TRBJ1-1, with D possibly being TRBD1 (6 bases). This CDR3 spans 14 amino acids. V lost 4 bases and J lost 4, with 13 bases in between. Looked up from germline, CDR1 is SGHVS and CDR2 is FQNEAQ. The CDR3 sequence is CASSSRVRGTEAFF. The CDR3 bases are TGTGCCAGCAGCTCTAGGGTCAGGGGCACTGAAGCTTTCTTT.

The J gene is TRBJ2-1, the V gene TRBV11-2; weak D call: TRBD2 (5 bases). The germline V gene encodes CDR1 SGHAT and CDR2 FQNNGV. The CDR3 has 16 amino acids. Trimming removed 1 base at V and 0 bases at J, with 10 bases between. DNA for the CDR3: TGTGCCAGCAGCTTAGGACTATTCGGCTCCTACAATGAGCAGTTCTTC. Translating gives CASSLGLFGSYNEQFF. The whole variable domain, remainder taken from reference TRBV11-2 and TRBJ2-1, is EAGVAQSPRYKIIEKRQSVAFWCNPISGHATLYWYQQILGQGPKLLIQFQNNGVVDDSQLPKDRFSAERLKGVDSTLKIQPAKLEDSAVYLCASSLGLFGSYNEQFFGPGTRLTVL.

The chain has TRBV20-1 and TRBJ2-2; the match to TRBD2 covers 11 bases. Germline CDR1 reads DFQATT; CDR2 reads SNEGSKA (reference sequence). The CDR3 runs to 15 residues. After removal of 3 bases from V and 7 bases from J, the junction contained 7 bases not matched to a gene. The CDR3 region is CSASDSGRVGGELFF. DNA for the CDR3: TGCAGTGCTAGTGATAGCGGGAGGGTCGGCGGGGAGCTGTTTTTT.

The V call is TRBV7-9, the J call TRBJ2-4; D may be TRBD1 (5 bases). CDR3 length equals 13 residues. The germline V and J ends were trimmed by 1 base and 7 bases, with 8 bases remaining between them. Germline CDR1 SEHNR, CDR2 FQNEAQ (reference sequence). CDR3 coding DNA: TGTGCCAGCAGCTTAGAGGGGCTTAACATTCAGTACTTC. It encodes CASSLEGLNIQYF.

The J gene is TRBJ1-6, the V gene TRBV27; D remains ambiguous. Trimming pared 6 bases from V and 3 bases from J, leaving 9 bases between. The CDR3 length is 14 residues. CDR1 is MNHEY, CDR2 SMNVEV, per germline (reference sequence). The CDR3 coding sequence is TGTGCCAGCAGCAATAACAGCTATAATTCACCCCTCCACTTT. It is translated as CASSNNSYNSPLHF.

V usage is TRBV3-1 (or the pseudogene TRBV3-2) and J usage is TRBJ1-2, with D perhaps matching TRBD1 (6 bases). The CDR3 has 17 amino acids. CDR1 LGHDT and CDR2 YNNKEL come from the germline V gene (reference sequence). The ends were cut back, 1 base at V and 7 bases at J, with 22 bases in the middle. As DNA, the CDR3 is TGTGCCAGCAGCCAAGGTATCGGACAGAGTCCCACTTCTGGCTACACCTTC. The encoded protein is CASSQGIGQSPTSGYTF.

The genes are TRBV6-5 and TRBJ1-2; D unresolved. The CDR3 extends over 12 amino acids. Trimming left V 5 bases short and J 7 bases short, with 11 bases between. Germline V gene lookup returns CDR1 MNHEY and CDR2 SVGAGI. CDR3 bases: TGTGCCAGCAGTCCAATAGACGGTGGCTACACCTTC. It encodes CASSPIDGGYTF.

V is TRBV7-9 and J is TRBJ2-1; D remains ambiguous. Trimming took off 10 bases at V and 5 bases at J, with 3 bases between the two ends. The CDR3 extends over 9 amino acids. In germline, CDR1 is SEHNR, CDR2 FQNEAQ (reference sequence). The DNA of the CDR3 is TGTGCCATTGACAATGAGCAGTTCTTC. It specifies CAIDNEQFF.

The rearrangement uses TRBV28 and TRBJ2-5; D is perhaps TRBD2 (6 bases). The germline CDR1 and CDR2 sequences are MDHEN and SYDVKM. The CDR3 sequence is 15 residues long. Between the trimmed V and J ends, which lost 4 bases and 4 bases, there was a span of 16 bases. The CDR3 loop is CASSWLREEGETQYF. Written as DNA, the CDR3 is TGTGCCAGCAGTTGGTTGAGGGAGGAAGGAGAGACCCAGTACTTC. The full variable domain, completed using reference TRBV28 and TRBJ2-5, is DVKVTQSSRYLVKRTGEKVFLECVQDMDHENMFWYRQDPGLGLRLIYFSYDVKMKEKGDIPEGYSVSREKKERFSLILESASTNQTSMYLCASSWLREEGETQYFGPGTRLLVL.

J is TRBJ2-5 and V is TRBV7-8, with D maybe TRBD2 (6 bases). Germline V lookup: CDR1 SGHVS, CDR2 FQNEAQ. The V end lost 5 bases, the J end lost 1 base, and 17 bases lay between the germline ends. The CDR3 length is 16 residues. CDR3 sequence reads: CASSIYQRVTQETQYF. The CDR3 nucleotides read TGTGCCAGCAGCATTTATCAGCGGGTCACCCAAGAGACCCAGTACTTC.

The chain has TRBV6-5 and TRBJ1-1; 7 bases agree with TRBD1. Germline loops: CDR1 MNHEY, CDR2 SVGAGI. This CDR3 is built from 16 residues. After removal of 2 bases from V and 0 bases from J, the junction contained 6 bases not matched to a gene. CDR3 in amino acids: CASSYGTAILNTEAFF. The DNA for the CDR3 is TGTGCCAGCAGTTACGGGACAGCAATTCTGAACACTGAAGCTTTCTTT.

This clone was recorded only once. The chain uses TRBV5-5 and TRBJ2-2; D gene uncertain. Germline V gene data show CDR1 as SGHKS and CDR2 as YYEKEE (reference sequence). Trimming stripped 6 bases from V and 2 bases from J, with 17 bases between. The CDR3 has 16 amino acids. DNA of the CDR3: TGTGCCAGCACCTCCTGGCGATCAGGAAACACCGGGGAGCTGTTTTTT. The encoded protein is CASTSWRSGNTGELFF.

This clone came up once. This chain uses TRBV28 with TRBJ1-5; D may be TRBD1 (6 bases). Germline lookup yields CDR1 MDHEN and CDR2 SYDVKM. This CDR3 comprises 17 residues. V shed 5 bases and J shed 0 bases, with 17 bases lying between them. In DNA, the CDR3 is TGTGCCAGCAGTCCTTTCAGGCAGGGGCCTAGCAATCAGCCCCAGCATTTT. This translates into CASSPFRQGPSNQPQHF.

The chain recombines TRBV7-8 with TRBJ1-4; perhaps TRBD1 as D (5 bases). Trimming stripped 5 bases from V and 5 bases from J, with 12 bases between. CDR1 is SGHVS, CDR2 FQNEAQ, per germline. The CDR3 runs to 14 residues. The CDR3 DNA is TGTGCCAGCAGCCGCCGACAGCCAAATGAAAAACTGTTTTTT. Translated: CASSRRQPNEKLFF.

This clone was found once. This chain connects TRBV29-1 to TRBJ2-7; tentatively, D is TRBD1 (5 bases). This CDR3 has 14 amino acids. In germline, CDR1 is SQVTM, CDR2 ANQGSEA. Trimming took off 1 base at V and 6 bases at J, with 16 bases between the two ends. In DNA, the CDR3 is TGCAGCGTTGAAGGGGCCAGGGTAACGGGCGAGCAGTACTTC. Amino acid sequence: CSVEGARVTGEQYF.

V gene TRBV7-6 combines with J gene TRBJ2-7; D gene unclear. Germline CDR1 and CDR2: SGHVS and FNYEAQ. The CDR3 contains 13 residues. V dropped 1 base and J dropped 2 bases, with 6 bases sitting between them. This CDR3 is CASSLEPAYEQYF. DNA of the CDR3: TGTGCCAGCAGCTTAGAGCCGGCCTACGAGCAGTACTTC. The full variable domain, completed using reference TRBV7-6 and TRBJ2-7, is GAGVSQSPRYKVTKRGQDVALRCDPISGHVSLYWYRQALGQGPEFLTYFNYEAQQDKSGLPNDRFSAERPEGSISTLTIQRTEQRDSAMYRCASSLEPAYEQYFGPGTRLTVT.

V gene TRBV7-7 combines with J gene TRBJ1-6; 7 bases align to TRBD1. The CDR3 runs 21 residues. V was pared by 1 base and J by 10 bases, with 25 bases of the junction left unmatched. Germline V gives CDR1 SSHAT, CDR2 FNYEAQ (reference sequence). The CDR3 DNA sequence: TGTGCCAGCAGCTTAGGATTGAGGGGGCAGGGGGATCCCAATAATGGATCACCCCTCCACTTT. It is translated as CASSLGLRGQGDPNNGSPLHF.